The sample holds many counts of the clone carrying this TCR beta chain. Antigen: not known. The data originate from a study of T cells in Graves' hyperthyroidism and ophthalmopathy. Newly diagnosed hyperthyroidism patients aged 18 to 65 years had disease lasting under 2 months. More than 8 ml fresh peripheral blood yielded the PBMCs. RNA transcripts provided the source from which TCR beta CDR3 regions were amplified. The TCR CDR3 first-round RT-PCR relied on the HTBI primer set. Via MiXCR, TCRdb re-called the multiplex PCR reads, giving one row per CDR3 protein. This table holds approximately 590,000 distinct CDR3 sequences, around 16% found once. Overall study results and limits: Clonotypes that were expanded in thyroid above 0.001 mostly appeared in blood too.

The germline CDR1 and CDR2 sequences are LGHDT and YNNKEL (reference sequence). V was pared by 0 bases and J by 5 bases, with 11 bases between. This CDR3 contains 15 residues. The TCR originated in a woman in her twenties or thirties with Graves' hyperthyroidism. The source material was blood. This chain links TRBV3-1 with TRBJ2-1, with D possibly matching TRBD2 (5 bases). For the CDR3, the DNA is TGTGCCAGCAGCCAAGATTTGGCTAGCCACAATGAGCAGTTCTTC. This translates into CASSQDLASHNEQFF.